This entry describes one TCR beta chain. The sample holds other DNA sequences that translate to the same CDR3. The CDR3 covers 17 residues. The V segment lost 6 bases and the J segment 2 bases; nucleotides outside the gene matches: 8. CDR1 SNHLY and CDR2 FYNNEI come from the germline V gene. These data belong to a study of blood T cell repertoires in COVID-19. Data came from immunoSEQ multiplex PCR; TCRdb stores just in-frame clones and leaves some out. The sample has under 250,000 clones, about 84% seen once. Recruitment covered some 25 US areas and drew participants whose ages spanned about 18 to 90 years.

The sample comprised PBMCs or T cells enriched from blood (not recorded which). The rearrangement uses TRBV2 and TRBJ2-5, with TRBD2 matching 14 bases. This clonotype originated in a man between 60 and 75 years old who had recovered from COVID-19. CDR3 nucleotide sequence: TGTGCCAGCAGGGATGGACTAGCGGGGGGCCCTCAAGAGACCCAGTACTTC. Protein sequence: CASRDGLAGGPQETQYF.